This section outlines one T cell receptor beta chain sequence together with its context. Its antigen is not known. This CDR3 contains 15 residues. The ends were cut back, 0 bases at V and 8 bases at J, with 13 bases in the middle. Per the germline V gene, CDR1 is LGHNA and CDR2 is YSLEER. Collection occurred without any documented infections or immune events in donors. Generated by immunoSEQ multiplex PCR, the TCRdb table keeps only in-frame clones and is missing some. The data contain fewer than 80,000 clones, approximately 82% of them singletons. The source of the sample is a study of identifying expanded T cells in peripheral blood. Study-level points and caveats: Technical replicates showed roughly 1.2 changed clones; approximately 2 weeks around 15; four weeks 19. Clone count variance between roughly 2-week samples rose with total template count.

The TCR originated in a person aged 18-69 years in good health. What was sequenced was blood. This rearrangement joins TRBV4-3 to TRBJ2-2; D not certain. CDR3 DNA: TGCGCCAGCAGCCAAGATAGCACAGTCGCGGGGGAGCTGTTTTTT. It specifies CASSQDSTVAGELFF.